These T cell receptor beta chains were read from a single sample in a study of blood T cell repertoires in COVID-19. Some clones are missing from TCRdb's copy, which holds only in-frame ones; the method was immunoSEQ multiplex PCR. The repertoire holds approximately 210,000 clones, with roughly nine tenths as singletons. The sequencing sample was made of peripheral blood. The source is a man aged 35-49 years with acute or convalescent COVID-19. CDR3s include the opening cysteine and the closing phenylalanine or tryptophan. A D gene is named only where the DNA matches it firmly. Clone size, where shown, is once, few, many, or a class for clones that have expanded.

clone_size | j_call | v_call | d_call | cdr3_aa | cdr3_nt
- | TRBJ2-7 | TRBV3-1/TRBV3-2 | - | CASSPLNSYEQYF | TGTGCCAGCAGCCCCCTAAACTCCTACGAGCAGTACTTC
- | TRBJ2-1 | TRBV6-5 | - | CASSYSSEGLDEQFF | TGTGCCAGCAGTTACTCGAGCGAGGGCCTGGATGAGCAGTTCTTC
- | TRBJ2-2 | TRBV5-8 | TRBD1 | CASSWQGAGGELFF | TGTGCCAGCAGCTGGCAGGGGGCAGGCGGGGAGCTGTTTTTT
- | TRBJ2-1 | TRBV11-2 | TRBD2 | CASSLGLAGVSSYNEQFF | TGTGCCAGCAGCTTAGGACTAGCGGGAGTGAGCTCCTACAATGAGCAGTTCTTC
- | TRBJ2-7 | TRBV6-6 | TRBD2 | CASSYSERGRYEQYF | TGTGCCAGCAGTTACTCGGAGCGGGGCCGCTACGAGCAGTACTTC
- | TRBJ2-3 | TRBV19 | - | CASSTTRRESDTQYF | TGTGCCAGTAGTACTACTAGACGGGAATCAGATACGCAGTATTTT
once | TRBJ1-5 | TRBV24-1 | - | CATSDLGGHQPQHF | TGTGCCACCAGTGATCTGGGAGGTCATCAGCCCCAGCATTTT
few | TRBJ2-7 | TRBV3-1/TRBV3-2 | TRBD1 | CASSPQGTEQYF | TGTGCCAGCAGCCCACAGGGGACCGAGCAGTACTTC
- | TRBJ2-3 | TRBV27 | - | CASTKAAVSTDTQYF | TGTGCCAGCACCAAGGCGGCTGTTAGCACAGATACGCAGTATTTT
- | TRBJ2-7 | TRBV10-1 | TRBD1 | CASSPGQGAWEQYF | TGCGCCAGCAGCCCCGGACAGGGGGCATGGGAGCAGTACTTC
- | TRBJ1-6 | TRBV5-6 | TRBD1 | CASSTSRGGFYNSPLHF | TGTGCCAGCAGCACCTCGCGAGGGGGCTTCTATAATTCACCCCTCCACTTT
- | TRBJ1-1 | TRBV11-2 | - | CASSLKRNTEAFF | TGTGCCAGCAGCTTAAAGCGGAACACTGAAGCTTTCTTT
- | TRBJ1-1 | TRBV7-2 | - | CASSPAGSTMNTEAFF | TGTGCCAGCAGCCCCGCAGGGTCGACCATGAACACTGAAGCTTTCTTT
once | TRBJ2-2 | TRBV7-2 | TRBD1 | CASSILRGQGTNTGELFF | TGTGCCAGCAGCATCCTTAGGGGGCAGGGGACGAACACCGGGGAGCTGTTTTTT
once | TRBJ2-5 | TRBV7-3 | TRBD2 | CASSLTGGSWETQYF | TGTGCCAGCAGCTTAACAGGCGGGAGCTGGGAGACCCAGTACTTC